This is a list of T cell receptor beta chains from one sample in a study of T-cell reconstitution after alpha-beta-depleted transplantation in children. MiXCR was run by TCRdb on the PCR reads, yielding one entry per CDR3 protein. The sample includes hundreds of thousands of distinct CDR3 sequences, 10% of them seen just once. The starting material was PBMCs from the stem cell graft donor, obtained from the stem cell graft. The receptors stem from a human donor who donated a stem cell graft to a child with acute myeloid leukemia. The CDR3 runs from the conserved cysteine through the conserved F or W. D genes are given only for firm matches. The size of a clone is reported for some rows only, either as once, few or many, or as a class for expanded clones.

D gene: TRBD1
J gene: TRBJ2-1
V gene: TRBV29-1
clone size: many
CDR3 protein: CSVAQGVSYNEQFF
CDR3 DNA: TGCAGCGTGGCCCAGGGGGTTTCCTACAATGAGCAGTTCTTC

D gene: -
J gene: TRBJ2-2
V gene: TRBV11-2
clone size: few
CDR3 protein: CASSLVQGGSTGELFF
CDR3 DNA: TGTGCCAGCAGCTTAGTCCAGGGAGGTAGCACCGGGGAGCTGTTTTTT

D gene: -
J gene: TRBJ2-2
V gene: TRBV6-2/TRBV6-3
clone size: -
CDR3 protein: CASGADTPTTGELFF
CDR3 DNA: TGTGCCAGCGGGGCGGACACCCCAACCACCGGGGAGCTGTTTTTT

D gene: TRBD2
J gene: TRBJ2-3
V gene: TRBV4-3
clone size: -
CDR3 protein: CASSQETSGNTDTQYF
CDR3 DNA: TGCGCCAGCAGCCAAGAAACTAGCGGGAACACAGATACGCAGTATTTT

D gene: TRBD1
J gene: TRBJ1-6
V gene: TRBV7-2
clone size: -
CDR3 protein: CASSLDRVYSPLHF
CDR3 DNA: TGTGCCAGCAGCTTGGACAGGGTTTATTCACCCCTCCACTTT

D gene: -
J gene: TRBJ2-5
V gene: TRBV7-2
clone size: -
CDR3 protein: CASSSIVDTQETQYF
CDR3 DNA: TGTGCCAGCAGCTCCATCGTTGATACCCAAGAGACCCAGTACTTC

D gene: TRBD1
J gene: TRBJ1-1
V gene: TRBV18
clone size: -
CDR3 protein: CASSPEDRGPNTEAFF
CDR3 DNA: TGTGCCAGCTCACCGGAGGACAGGGGGCCGAACACTGAAGCTTTCTTT

D gene: -
J gene: TRBJ2-2
V gene: TRBV6-1
clone size: many
CDR3 protein: CASTQLKTGELFF
CDR3 DNA: TGTGCCAGCACCCAACTGAAAACCGGGGAGCTGTTTTTT

D gene: TRBD2
J gene: TRBJ2-1
V gene: TRBV30
clone size: few
CDR3 protein: CAWRPGLAAYNEQFF
CDR3 DNA: TGTGCCTGGAGGCCGGGACTAGCGGCTTACAATGAGCAGTTCTTC

D gene: -
J gene: TRBJ2-7
V gene: TRBV18
clone size: -
CDR3 protein: CASSPAPGSSYEQYF
CDR3 DNA: TGTGCCAGCTCACCAGCACCGGGGTCCTCCTACGAGCAGTACTTC

D gene: -
J gene: TRBJ2-4
V gene: TRBV12-3/TRBV12-4
clone size: -
CDR3 protein: CASSFREGAGNIQYF
CDR3 DNA: TGTGCCAGCAGTTTTCGGGAGGGGGCGGGAAACATTCAGTACTTC

D gene: -
J gene: TRBJ2-3
V gene: TRBV15
clone size: few
CDR3 protein: CATSRDRDTQYF
CDR3 DNA: TGTGCCACCAGCAGAGACCGGGATACGCAGTATTTT

D gene: TRBD2
J gene: TRBJ2-3
V gene: TRBV12-3/TRBV12-4
clone size: many
CDR3 protein: CASTRGLAGADTQYF
CDR3 DNA: TGTGCCAGCACCCGAGGACTAGCGGGAGCAGATACGCAGTATTTT

D gene: TRBD2
J gene: TRBJ2-1
V gene: TRBV6-2/TRBV6-3
clone size: many
CDR3 protein: CASKGLDFYNEQFF
CDR3 DNA: TGTGCCAGCAAGGGACTAGATTTCTACAATGAGCAGTTCTTC